This T cell receptor (beta chain) derives from a study of regulatory T cells in long-lasting Graves disease. Sample time point: newly diagnosed GD, antithyroid drugs for less than 3 months. TCR sequences were obtained from RNA taken from PBMCs. The germline gives CDR1 DFQATT, CDR2 SNEGSKA (reference sequence). The CDR3 is 17 residues long. Trimming took 1 base from V and 2 from J; bases not matched to a gene: 7. Assembly of TCR beta libraries relied on iRepertoire HTBI primers together with Arm-PCR of CDR3 regions. TCRdb re-analysed the multiplex PCR reads in MiXCR, keeping a single row per CDR3 protein. Of about 620,000 distinct CDR3 sequences detected, less than 20% appear once; the ten largest clones hold around 18%. The sample was also linked to a second study, of T cells in Graves' hyperthyroidism and ophthalmopathy.

The source of this sequence is a woman in her 30s with Graves disease. The sample here was peripheral blood mononuclear cells (PBMCs), taken at new diagnosis, from a patient treated with antithyroid drugs. The rearrangement joins TRBV20-1 to TRBJ2-3; 12 nucleotides align to TRBD2. Here the CDR3 DNA reads TGCAGTGCTAGAGGATTTAGGACTAGCGGGATCACAGATACGCAGTATTTT. Its translation: CSARGFRTSGITDTQYF.